A single sample is the source of the 18 T cell receptor beta chains below, sequenced in a study of T-cell memory formation after mild COVID-19. TCRdb recomputed calls from the 5' RACE reads with MiXCR, one row per CDR3 protein. The data contain under 150,000 distinct CDR3 sequences, about a fifth of them singletons. Specimen: PBMCs or a T cell subset sorted from them (not recorded which). Receptors originate from a man between 18 and 29 years old who had mild COVID-19 (a few samples of this study predate the infection). Cell type and time point are not known.

This clonotype was observed a handful of times. The V call is TRBV27, the J call TRBJ2-1, with 13 bases fitting TRBD2. This CDR3 contains 18 residues. The trim removed 5 bases at V and 0 bases at J, leaving 7 bases unmatched. Germline V gene lookup returns CDR1 MNHEY and CDR2 SMNVEV (reference sequence). In nucleotides, the CDR3 is TGTGCCAGCAGTGATCTGGGACTAGCGGGGAGCTCCTACAATGAGCAGTTCTTC. Its translation is CASSDLGLAGSSYNEQFF.

V usage is TRBV19 and J usage is TRBJ1-2, with a possible D match to TRBD1 (6 bases). This CDR3 has 13 amino acids. V lost 6 bases to trimming and J lost 4 bases, with 12 bases between them. Germline V CDR1 and CDR2: LNHDA, SQIVND (reference sequence). The CDR3 DNA sequence: TGTGCCAGTAGGCACAGGGATTTCTATGGCTACACCTTC. Translating it yields CASRHRDFYGYTF.

The chain has TRBV10-3 and TRBJ1-1; no reliable D call. The length of the CDR3 is 16 residues. Between the trimmed V and J ends, which lost 5 bases and 2 bases, there was a span of 18 bases. CDR1 is ENHRY, CDR2 SYGVKD, per germline. CDR3 residues: CAISQPTGKDNTEAFF. The CDR3 DNA is TGTGCCATCAGTCAACCCACGGGGAAGGATAACACTGAAGCTTTCTTT.

This clonotype was counted between two and nine times. A read error may account for a junction end that differs from germline. V and J are TRBV12-3 or TRBV12-4 and TRBJ2-2, with no clear D. The CDR3 sequence is 11 residues long. CDR3 region: CATSGTGELFF. The CDR3 DNA is TGTGCCACCAGTGGAACCGGGGAGCTGTTTTTT.

By share of the sample, this clonotype is medium-sized. This chain connects TRBV14 to TRBJ2-3, with D perhaps matching TRBD1 (6 bases). The CDR3 contains 14 residues. V lost 0 bases and J lost 5, with 9 bases in between. Per the germline V gene, CDR1 is SGHDN and CDR2 is FVKESK. The CDR3 here is CASSQDVQGDTQYF. As DNA, the CDR3 is TGTGCCAGCAGCCAAGACGTACAGGGAGATACGCAGTATTTT.

A few counts support this clonotype. The rearrangement links TRBV28 to TRBJ1-1; a weak D match, TRBD1 (6 bases). Trimming stripped 5 bases from V and 8 bases from J, with 18 bases between. This CDR3 comprises 14 residues. The germline V gene encodes CDR1 MDHEN and CDR2 SYDVKM. In nucleotides, the CDR3 is TGTGCCAGCAGTACCCAGGGGCTCTTCCTCGAAGCTTTCTTT. Translation gives CASSTQGLFLEAFF.

The chain combines TRBV27 with TRBJ2-5; D assignment may be TRBD1 or TRBD2 (5 bases each). CDR3 size: 15 residues. Germline loops: CDR1 MNHEY, CDR2 SMNVEV (reference sequence). V was pared by 7 bases and J by 2 bases, with 17 bases between. The CDR3 loop reads CASKFGVGVQETQYF. The CDR3, as DNA: TGTGCCAGCAAGTTTGGAGTGGGGGTTCAAGAGACCCAGTACTTC.

The gene calls are TRBV5-4 and TRBJ2-7; 8 positions match TRBD2. This CDR3 is built from 13 residues. CDR1 is SGHNT and CDR2 is YYREEE in the germline V gene (reference sequence). The J segment lost 4 bases and the V segment lost 4 bases, leaving 4 bases of the junction unmatched. The CDR3 region has the DNA TGTGCCAGCAGCAAGGGACTAGAATACGAGCAGTACTTC. Residues: CASSKGLEYEQYF.

This clonotype was recorded a few times. The rearrangement links TRBV6-2 or TRBV6-3 to TRBJ2-2; 8 bases match TRBD1. Germline V gene sequence: CDR1 MNHEY, CDR2 SVGEGT. CDR3 size: 15 residues. V dropped 7 bases and J dropped 4; count of bases not matched to a gene: 8. As DNA, the CDR3 is TGTGCCAGCAACGGCAGGGGGCGAGGCACCGGGGAGCTGTTTTTT. The encoded protein is CASNGRGRGTGELFF.

This clonotype occurred a few times. The rearrangement joins TRBV21-1 to TRBJ2-7; the DNA was not compared with TRBD1, the D call given in the table. TRBV21-1 is labeled a pseudogene. The CDR3 length is 13 residues. The CDR3 protein is CASSTGHPYEQYV. The CDR3 nucleotides read TGTGCCAGCAGTACGGGACACCCCTACGAGCAGTACGTC.

The V and J genes are TRBV27 and TRBJ2-7, with a tentative D call TRBD1 (6 bases). CDR1 is MNHEY and CDR2 is SMNVEV in the germline V gene (reference sequence). This CDR3 is 13 amino acids long. V lost 3 bases and J 3 bases, leaving 9 bases between the germline ends. CDR3 DNA: TGTGCCAGCAGTTTTTCGGACAGCTACGAGCAGTACTTC. Amino acid sequence: CASSFSDSYEQYF.

The chain is built from TRBV20-1 and TRBJ1-1; 10 positions agree with TRBD1. This CDR3 comprises 14 residues. V lost 3 bases, J lost 6 bases, and 7 bases stayed unmatched. Germline lookup yields CDR1 DFQATT and CDR2 SNEGSKA (reference sequence). Here the CDR3 DNA reads TGCAGTGCTAGCGAGGGACAGGGGATCCCTGAAGCTTTCTTT. Translated: CSASEGQGIPEAFF.

The chain employs TRBV29-1 and TRBJ2-1, with 10 bases matching TRBD1. Germline V gene sequence: CDR1 SQVTM, CDR2 ANQGSEA. CDR3 length: 14 amino acids. The junction had 10 bases not matched to a gene; V was cut back by 8 bases and J by 6 bases. Here the CDR3 DNA reads TGCAGCCTGGGACAGGGGTCGTCTCGCAATGAGCAGTTCTTC. Protein: CSLGQGSSRNEQFF.

The CDR3 protein is CASSGTGEEQPQHF. Here the CDR3 DNA reads TGTGCCAGCAGCGGGACAGGGGAAGAACAGCCCCAGCATTTT. The chain employs TRBV6-5 and TRBJ1-5; 10 nucleotides align to TRBD1. CDR3 length: 14 amino acids. CDR1 is MNHEY, CDR2 SVGAGI, per germline. J was trimmed by 7 bases and V by 6 bases; bases with no gene match: 6.

The chain recombines TRBV4-3 with TRBJ1-1; D gene unclear. Trimming shortened V by 2 bases and J by 0 bases, and 10 bases separated the two germline ends. Germline assignment: CDR1 LGHNA and CDR2 YSLEER. This CDR3 comprises 15 residues. The CDR3 coding sequence is TGCGCCAGCAGCCAAAGCGGTGACTTGAACACTGAAGCTTTCTTT. This sequence encodes CASSQSGDLNTEAFF.

The chain joins TRBV7-2 to TRBJ2-3, with 8 bases identical to TRBD2. Germline trimming cut 1 base from V and 2 bases from J; bases unmatched to any gene: 5. Per germline, CDR1 SGHTA and CDR2 FQGNSA. The CDR3 loop spans 16 amino acids. CDR3 loop: CASSLVPSGSTDTQYF. In DNA, the CDR3 is TGTGCCAGCAGCTTAGTTCCTAGCGGGTCCACAGATACGCAGTATTTT.

Many counts were recorded for this clonotype. The rearrangement joins TRBV4-1 to TRBJ2-3, with 7 nucleotides matching TRBD2. V lost 5 bases, J lost 5 bases, and 7 bases stayed unmatched. Per germline, CDR1 MGHRA and CDR2 YSYEKL. This CDR3 is built from 14 residues. CDR3 sequence: CASSASGVGDTQYF. For the CDR3, the DNA is TGCGCCAGCAGCGCAAGCGGGGTAGGAGATACGCAGTATTTT.

The chain combines TRBV12-3 or TRBV12-4 with TRBJ2-1; 7 positions match TRBD2. This CDR3 spans 15 amino acids. V shed 5 bases and J 5 bases; nucleotides not matched to a gene: 9. CDR3 bases: TGTGCCAGCAGTACCGAGCGGGGCTATCACAATGAGCAGTTCTTC. Amino acid sequence: CASSTERGYHNEQFF.